This T cell receptor (beta chain) was sequenced during a study of cytomegalovirus exposure and HLA in healthy donors. This CDR3 has 15 amino acids. The V gene end was trimmed by 5 bases and the J gene end by 1 base; junction bases not matched to a gene: 4. Per germline, CDR1 SGHTA and CDR2 FQGTGA. For this clone: The target antigen is unknown.

The PCR had 60 Vbeta and 13 Jbeta primers. Assay: immunoSEQ multiplex PCR; the TCRdb copy retains only in-frame clones and omits some. The repertoire holds 250,000 to 350,000 clones, roughly 88% seen once, with around 4.2% in the top ten. Points from the study as a whole: Later work found that TCR association rates differed between HLA loci; DRB1 had the most and HLA-C the fewest.

Sequenced material: PBMCs. The chain recombines TRBV7-3 with TRBJ2-5; TRBD2 matches at 10 bases. The TCR comes from a man in his forties or fifties in good health and CMV-seropositive. The CDR3 spells CASSPGLAVQETQYF. CDR3 DNA: TGTGCCAGCAGCCCAGGACTAGCGGTCCAAGAGACCCAGTACTTC.